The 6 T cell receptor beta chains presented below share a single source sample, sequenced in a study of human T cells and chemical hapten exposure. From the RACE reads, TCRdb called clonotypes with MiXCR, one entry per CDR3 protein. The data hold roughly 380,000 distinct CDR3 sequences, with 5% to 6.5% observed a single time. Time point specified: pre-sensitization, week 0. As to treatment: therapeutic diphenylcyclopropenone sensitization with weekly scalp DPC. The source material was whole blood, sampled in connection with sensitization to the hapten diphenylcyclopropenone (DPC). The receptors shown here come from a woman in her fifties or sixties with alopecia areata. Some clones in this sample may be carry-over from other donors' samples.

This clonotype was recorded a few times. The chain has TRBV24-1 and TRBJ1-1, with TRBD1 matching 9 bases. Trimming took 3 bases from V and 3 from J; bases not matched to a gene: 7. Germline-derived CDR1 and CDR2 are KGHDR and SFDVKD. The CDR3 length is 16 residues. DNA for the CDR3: TGTGCCACCAGTGATAGCTGGGGACAGGGCCACACTGAAGCTTTCTTT. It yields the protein CATSDSWGQGHTEAFF.

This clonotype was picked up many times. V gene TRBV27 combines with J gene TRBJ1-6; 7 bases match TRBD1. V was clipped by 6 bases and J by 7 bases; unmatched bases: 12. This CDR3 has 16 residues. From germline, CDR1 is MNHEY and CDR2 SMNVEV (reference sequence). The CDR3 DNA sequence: TGTGCCAGCAGCCCCACCGTGACAGGGAGGAATTCACCCCTCCACTTT. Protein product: CASSPTVTGRNSPLHF.

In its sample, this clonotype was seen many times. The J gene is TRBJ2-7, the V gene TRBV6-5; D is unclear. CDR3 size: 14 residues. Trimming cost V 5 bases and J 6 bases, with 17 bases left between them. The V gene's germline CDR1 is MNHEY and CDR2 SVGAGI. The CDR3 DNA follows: TGTGCCAGCAGTCATTCCGGGCCCACCTCCGAGCAGTACTTC. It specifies CASSHSGPTSEQYF.

The CDR3 reads CSVRAAYNSPLHF. Here the CDR3 DNA reads TGCAGCGTGAGGGCAGCTTATAATTCACCCCTCCACTTT. This chain uses TRBV29-1 with TRBJ1-6; D is undetermined. Germline assignment: CDR1 SQVTM and CDR2 ANQGSEA. The CDR3 spans 13 residues. Trimming took off 6 bases at V and 4 bases at J, with 10 bases between the two ends.

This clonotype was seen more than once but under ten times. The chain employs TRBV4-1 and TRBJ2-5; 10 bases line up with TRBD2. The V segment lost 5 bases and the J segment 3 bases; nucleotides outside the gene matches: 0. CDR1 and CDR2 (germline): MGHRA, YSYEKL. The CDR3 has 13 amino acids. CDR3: CASSGLAEETQYF. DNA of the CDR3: TGCGCCAGCAGCGGACTAGCGGAAGAGACCCAGTACTTC.

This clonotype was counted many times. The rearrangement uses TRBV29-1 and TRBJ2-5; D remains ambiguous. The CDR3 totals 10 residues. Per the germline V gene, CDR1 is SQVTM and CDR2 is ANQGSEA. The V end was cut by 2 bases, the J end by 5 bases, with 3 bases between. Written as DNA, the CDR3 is TGCAGCGTTGAACTGGAGACCCAGTACTTC. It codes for CSVELETQYF.